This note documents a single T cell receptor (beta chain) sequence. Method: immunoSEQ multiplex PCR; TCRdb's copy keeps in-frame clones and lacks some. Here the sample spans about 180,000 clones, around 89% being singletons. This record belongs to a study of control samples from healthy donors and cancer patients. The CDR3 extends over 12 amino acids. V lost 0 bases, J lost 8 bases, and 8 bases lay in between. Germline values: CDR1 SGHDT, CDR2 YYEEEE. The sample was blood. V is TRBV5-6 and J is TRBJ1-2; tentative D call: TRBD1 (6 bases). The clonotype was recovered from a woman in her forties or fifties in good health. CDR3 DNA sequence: TGTGCCAGCAGCTTGGGGGGGCGAGGCTACACCTTC. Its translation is CASSLGGRGYTF.